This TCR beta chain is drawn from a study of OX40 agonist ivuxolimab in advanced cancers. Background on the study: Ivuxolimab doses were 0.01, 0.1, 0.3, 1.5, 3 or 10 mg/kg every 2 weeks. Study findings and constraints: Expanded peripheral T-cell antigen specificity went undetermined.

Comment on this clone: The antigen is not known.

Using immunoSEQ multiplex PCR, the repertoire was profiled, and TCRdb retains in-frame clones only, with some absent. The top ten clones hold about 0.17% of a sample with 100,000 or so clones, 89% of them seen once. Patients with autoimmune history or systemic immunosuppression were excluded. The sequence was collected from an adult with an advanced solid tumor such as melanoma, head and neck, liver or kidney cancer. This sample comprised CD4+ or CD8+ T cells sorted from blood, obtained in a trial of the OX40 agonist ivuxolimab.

CDR3 in amino acids: CSVEVGGTYEQYF. The CDR3 nucleotides are TGCAGCGTTGAAGTCGGGGGAACATACGAGCAGTACTTC. This chain joins TRBV29-1 and TRBJ2-7; possibly TRBD2 for D (6 bases). The CDR3 has 13 amino acids. Between the trimmed V and J ends, which lost 1 base and 4 bases, there was a span of 11 bases. CDR1 SQVTM and CDR2 ANQGSEA come from the germline V gene.